This TCR beta chain derives from a study of shared clonotypes between healthy human individuals. Assay: immunoSEQ multiplex PCR; the TCRdb copy retains only in-frame clones and omits some. The sample contains about 1.5 million clones, 95% to 99% of which appear only once. The V gene's germline CDR1 is LNHDA and CDR2 SQIVND (reference sequence). With 5 bases removed from V and 4 bases from J, the gap between germline ends came to 20 bases. This CDR3 has 16 residues. This receptor was taken from a man aged 30 to 39 in good health. The chain carries TRBV19 and TRBJ1-1; D gene uncertain. Sequencing was done on a sample of naive CD4+ T cells sorted from blood. As to subset: CD45RA+ positively selected. The CDR3 region has the DNA TGTGCCAGTAGTCCCGTTGGACTCCGGTCCTTCACTGAAGCTTTCTTT. Translating it yields CASSPVGLRSFTEAFF.